A single sample gave rise to the 5 T cell receptor beta chains below, sequenced in a study of tumor-infiltrating lymphocytes in oesophageal squamous cell carcinoma. In TCRdb, the PCR reads were re-called with MiXCR into one record per CDR3 protein. Of about 11,000 distinct CDR3 sequences listed, approximately 49% were seen once; the top ten hold around a quarter. The source material was esophageal tumor tissue. These receptor sequences come from a male donor with esophageal squamous cell carcinoma.

The rearrangement links TRBV7-2 to TRBJ2-7; no definite D call. With the DNA end fitting TRBJ2-1 better, the J assignment may be wrong. Germline V gene sequence: CDR1 SGHTA, CDR2 FQGNSA. The CDR3 is made up of 15 amino acids. CDR3 in DNA: TGTGCCAGCAGCTTAGAAGCCAGCTCCTACAATGAGCAGTTCTTC. Protein: CASSLEASSYNEQFF.

This clonotype was observed many times. The gene calls are TRBV9 and TRBJ2-3; 12 positions match TRBD2. With 3 bases clipped from V and 1 base from J, the junction kept 12 bases outside the gene matches. The CDR3 runs 19 residues. Germline lookup yields CDR1 SGDLS and CDR2 YYNGEE. CDR3 sequence: CASSGPLAGGFAGTDTQYF. The CDR3 coding sequence is TGTGCCAGCAGCGGACCACTAGCGGGAGGATTTGCAGGCACAGATACGCAGTATTTT.

V gene TRBV7-2 combines with J gene TRBJ2-3; TRBD2 is a possible D gene (5 bases). This CDR3 is 12 amino acids long. Trimming took 5 bases from V and 7 from J, leaving 10 bases between them. Germline assignment: CDR1 SGHTA and CDR2 FQGNSA. The DNA for the CDR3 is TGTGCCAGCAGCCCGGACTCCCATACGCAGTATTTT. Translated, it gives CASSPDSHTQYF.

This clonotype turned up a few times. The junction departs from the called germline gene at one end, perhaps through a read error. The chain couples TRBV7-6 to TRBJ2-7, with D maybe TRBD1 (6 bases). Germline V CDR1 and CDR2: SGHVS, FNYEAQ. The CDR3 has 14 residues. CDR3 sequence reads: CASSLPRQVYEQYF. CDR3 DNA: TGTGCTAGCAGCCTCCCCCGACAGGTCTACGAGCAGTACTTC.

There are a few counts of this clonotype. This chain uses TRBV5-1 with TRBJ2-5; TRBD1 matches at 10 bases. The CDR3 is 15 residues long. Losses at the gene ends were 4 bases for V and 11 bases for J; bases not matched to a gene: 14. CDR1 and CDR2 from the germline V gene are SGHRS and YFSETQ. The CDR3 here is CASSPGTGAYNEQYF. The DNA of the CDR3 is TGCGCCAGCAGCCCAGGGACAGGGGCCTACAATGAGCAGTACTTC.